This T cell receptor (beta chain) was sequenced during a study of Ad26.COV2.S vaccination and SARS-CoV-2 variants. Study-level information: Intramuscularly, Ad26.COV2.S was given either once or twice, 56 days apart. Notes on the study in general: Analytic work on TCR breadth and depth might have understated the full extent of total T cell responses. Reported post-vaccination CD8+ and CD4+ T cell responses to spike showed substantial breadth.

This CDR3 spans 17 amino acids. With V trimmed by 4 bases and J by 5 bases, 11 bases remained unmatched. Germline CDR1 SGHNT, CDR2 YYREEE (reference sequence). This clone was counted between two and nine times. Its antigen is as yet unknown. Treatment given: 19 received Ad26.COV2.S at low or high dose, single or two shots; 5 received placebo; per-sample allocation not given. Sampling was performed 63 days after the first vaccine or placebo injection. Ad26.COV2.S expressed prefusion-stabilized spike from the original Wuhan strain. Data came from immunoSEQ multiplex PCR; TCRdb stores just in-frame clones and leaves some out. The sample records a few hundred thousand clones, approximately 83% being singletons.

The receptor's source is a person aged 18-65 years who received the Ad26.COV2.S COVID-19 vaccine or a placebo. The chain couples TRBV5-4 to TRBJ2-5; 13 bases are a match to TRBD2. The material sequenced was peripheral blood, taken in a trial of Ad26.COV2.S vaccine versus placebo. CDR3 DNA sequence: TGTGCCAGCAGCCGTGGTGGGACTAGCGGGGCGGGGGAGACCCAGTACTTC. Its protein is CASSRGGTSGAGETQYF.